This TCR beta chain is drawn from a study of cytomegalovirus exposure and HLA in healthy donors (dated by TCRdb to about 2017). With regard to the full study: An earlier analysis of about 560 of the donors reported around 280 Gb of sequence data and 117 million unique TCR beta sequences obtained from 180 million or so T cells. About 280 gigabases of sequencing data and about 92 million unique TCR sequences made up an early release that covered under 750 HLA-typed donors. Among the roughly 380 genotyped donors, about 83% belonged to the genetic ancestry cluster associated with self-reported Caucasian donors. The aim of the study was to test whether cataloging public T cell receptors could identify signatures of past pathogen exposure. Using immunosequencing, the study profiled T cell repertoires from about 620 subjects and related those repertoires to cytomegalovirus serostatus. Along with the 666-subject first cohort, a separate validation cohort of over 90 different subjects was used. To predict cytomegalovirus infection status, the study brought together high-throughput TCR immunosequencing, statistical association of individual TCRs with disease status, and machine learning. In a later analysis, previously published TCR beta repertoires from about 670 donors were re-analyzed and high-resolution HLA genotyping was added so that TCR occurrence patterns could be studied. Rather than drawing on any new phenotypic data, the later analysis identified candidate immune exposures from TCR beta sequences and the way those sequences occurred across donors. An earlier analysis of approximately 630 of the donors applied high-throughput TCR beta sequencing to assess whether each TCR beta V gene segment acted as functional or pseudogenic. Alongside the repertoire data, information on donor age, sex, ethnicity and CMV serostatus was compiled. In a later genetic analysis, genome-wide SNP genotypes for about three fifths of the roughly 670 donors were used, and that subset was treated as a discovery cohort. All discovery cohort repertoires had been generated using a single sequencing platform. HLA typing covered class I and class II loci at four-digit resolution. Typing coverage varied by locus: roughly 629-640 donors for A, B, C, DRB1 and DQB1; approximately 500 for DQA1; 606 for DPA1; around 490 for DPB1. Several DR-DQ haplotypes were treated as single units for association and clustering because of strong linkage in the cohort. Among almost 400 genotyped donors of the cohort, an average of roughly 240,000 unique TCR beta nucleotide sequences were sequenced per donor, around 20% of them non-productive.

The library came from the immunoSEQ multiplex PCR assay. A mixture of 60 forward primers for TCR Vbeta segments and 13 reverse primers for TCR Jbeta segments was used in the multiplex PCR. Amplification of the CDR3 region of rearranged TCR beta genes was performed with a multiplex PCR assay on genomic DNA. On the Illumina HiSeq System, the amplified TCR beta libraries were sequenced as 87-base-pair reads. Per the authors' processing: Across the 640 or so repertoires, a later analysis counted 80 million or so unique TCR beta chains, approximately 12 million of which were shared by at least two donors. Raw reads were error-corrected and collapsed into unique sequences with a nearest-neighbor algorithm that merged closely related sequences to remove PCR and sequencing errors. Alignment of CDR3 sequences to IMGT reference sequences was used to assign V, D and J gene segments. For a sequence to be retained, a match of at least six nucleotides was required to both a V gene segment and a J gene segment. A rearrangement was called productive if the CDR3 had no stop codons and remained in frame with V and J, and every other rearrangement was called non-productive. CDR3 was defined according to IMGT convention as the region running from the second conserved V-encoded cysteine to the conserved J-encoded phenylalanine. The earlier analysis of a few hundred of the donors excluded any sequence lacking an unambiguous match to a single V gene segment. An earlier analysis of under 750 of the donors called V segments functional above 56.7% productive rearrangements and segregating when the between-donor standard deviation exceeded 5%. A statistical classification framework was built to diagnose cytomegalovirus status from the catalog of TCR beta chain sequences. V and J gene assignment, in a later analysis, came from comparing TCR nucleotide sequences with IMGT/GENE-DB human TR gene sequences. In a later analysis, CDR3 sequences and most-parsimonious VDJ recombination scenarios were assigned using the TCRdist pipeline. In a later analysis, each TCR beta chain was defined by its CDR3 amino acid sequence together with its V-gene family, and reads lacking a unique V-gene family were excluded. To address suspected cross-contamination and a sequencing artifact, a later analysis removed around 600 highly shared, low-generation-probability nucleotide sequences. In a later analysis, a clonal expansion index was calculated for each public chain from normalized within-repertoire ranks of inferred template counts. In a later analysis, generation probabilities were computed with a VDJ recombination model fitted to out-of-frame rearrangements, and the resulting probabilities were checked against IGoR. In a later analysis, hypergeometric tests were used to score TCR-TCR, TCR-HLA and TCR-CMV co-occurrence, with a repertoire-size bias correction applied to TCR pairs. A later analysis estimated false discovery rates by permuting HLA or CMV assignments 20 times. In a later analysis, co-occurring TCRs were grouped using DBSCAN, with TCRdist sequence similarity added in when clustering inside HLA-allele-positive subsets. Repertoires with fewer than 30,000 or more than 120,000 public chains were left out of co-occurrence clustering, as were about five repertoires with anomalous nucleotide sharing. This is the immuneACCESS table as TCRdb keeps it, with only in-frame sequences that have V and J called. A part of the clones is gone; compared with another copy, unresolved V genes explain less than half, and the rest is unexplained. V and J calls plus clone size are reproduced from that table; the DNA served to infer D and trimming. This sample holds over 150,000 clones; more than 60% were observed only once. The ten largest clones take up around 4.6% of the sample.

General findings and caveats noted by the study authors: An earlier analysis of 450 to 750 of the donors showed that most TCR beta V segments appeared in productive rearrangements either about 87% or about 30% of the time, which broadly matched IMGT annotations. When HLA alleles, especially DR and DQ, strongly co-occurred, TCR associations were difficult to assign to individual alleles. Because counts were too low, seventeen rarely observed V segments, including chromosome 9 orphons, were left out of the earlier analysis of 500 to 650 of the donors. A later genetic analysis reported fewer N-insertions in productive TCRs among donors in an Asian-associated ancestry cluster than the roughly 700-donor mean. Most TCR sequences were seen in very few donors, while some public TCRs were found in many individuals. A later analysis found that TCR association rates varied across HLA loci, with DRB1 alleles showing the most associated TCRs and HLA-C alleles the fewest. A further reported finding was that TCR beta sequences accurately predicted the HLA-A and HLA-B alleles for most subjects in the first cohort. A later analysis reported that several top co-occurrence clusters appeared linked to parvovirus B19, influenza, CMV and Epstein-Barr virus. The cohort was sequenced for TCR beta chains only, and without alpha or paired-chain data the features that could be detected were limited. A cluster of highly shared sequence variants was judged likely to represent a technical artifact of the sequencing pipeline. In a later analysis, most CMV-associated TCR beta chains were found to appear HLA-restricted, with HLA associations seemingly driven largely by CMV exposure. Some IMGT-functional V segments, including TRBV6-2 and TRBV6-3, could not be told apart with the 87-base-pair reads, so those segments were excluded. In vitro tests confirmed that three of the cytomegalovirus-associated TCR beta chains recognize cytomegalovirus antigens. The study listed 150 to 200 TCR beta chains as associated with cytomegalovirus. A later genetic analysis associated a missense DCLRE1C variant with V-gene and J-gene trimming of TCR beta chains, and an independent cohort replicated the association. A later analysis associated 16,951 TCR beta sequences with specific HLA alleles at a false discovery rate of 0.05. Correlated functional status among segregating V segments might be attributable to linkage disequilibrium, but an unknown experimental factor could not be ruled out. Compared with equally common non-associated chains, HLA-associated TCR beta chains in a later analysis were more clonally expanded and had lower generation probabilities. Presence/absence analyses assumed roughly uniform sequencing depth across donors, an assumption that may not hold. For the cohort, immune exposure information was limited to CMV serostatus. The classifier was reported to diagnose cytomegalovirus status with high specificity and sensitivity in both the original cohort and the validation cohort. The authors suggested that the approach could potentially be extended to other disease states and immunological phenotypes. Because some donors lacked HLA typing at each locus, the association tests relied only on the typed subset.

With respect to this clone: Its antigen remains unidentified. No base quality values were provided; no much bigger clone lies one nucleotide off.

The cohort was made up of about 610 healthy bone marrow donors. At the time of sampling, every cohort member was nominally healthy, though immune exposures that went unrecorded were likely present. The donor tested CMV seronegative, placing the donor among the 350 to 400 seronegative members of the cohort. Every donor gave a peripheral blood sample, and the peripheral blood mononuclear cells from that sample were used for TCR beta sequencing. The Qiagen DNeasy Blood Extraction Kit was used to extract genomic DNA from the blood cell samples. V is reduced by 7 bases and J by 3 bases, leaving a spacing of 10 bases between them. Sequences MNHNY (CDR1) and SVGAGI (CDR2) are obtained from the germline V gene (reference sequence). CDR3 length: 13 amino acids, cysteine to phenylalanine. The read is trimmed to its CDR3 DNA, 39 bases read in frame from base 1.

The chain employs TRBV6-6 and TRBJ1-3, with the D gene not clear enough to name. Sequencing used PBMCs. This clonotype was obtained from a male donor in good health and CMV-seronegative. Here the CDR3 is given as CASNRDHGNTIYF. Read as DNA, the sequence is TGTGCCAGCAATCGGGATCATGGAAACACCATATATTTT.